These T cell receptor beta chains were read from a single sample in a study of blood T cells in healthy people across ages. TCRdb fed the 5' RACE reads into MiXCR, producing one record per CDR3 protein. The sample yields hundreds of thousands of distinct CDR3 sequences, about 46% seen once. The sequencing sample was made of blood. These receptors were taken from an elderly man in good health. CDR3s include the opening cysteine and the closing phenylalanine or tryptophan. Fields, in order: V gene, J gene, clone size, D gene, CDR3 protein, CDR3 DNA. The D gene is left open where the match is weak. Part of the rows lack a size; the others show once, few, many or a class for expanded clones.

TRBV20-1	TRBJ2-5	-	-	CSASLGLSGANQETQYF	TGCAGTGCTTCACTGGGGCTATCGGGAGCGAACCAAGAGACCCAGTACTTC
TRBV20-1	TRBJ2-5	few	TRBD1	CSASVPGQGLKTQYF	TGCAGTGCTAGCGTTCCGGGACAGGGGTTGAAGACCCAGTACTTC
TRBV12-3/TRBV12-4	TRBJ2-5	once	TRBD1	CASKGQKETQYF	TGTGCCAGCAAGGGACAGAAAGAGACCCAGTACTTC
TRBV7-8	TRBJ2-7	-	-	CASTQDRDYEQYF	TGTGCCAGCACCCAAGACAGAGACTACGAGCAGTACTTC
TRBV5-1	TRBJ2-7	once	TRBD2	CASSSTTSGSTYEQYF	TGCGCCAGCAGCTCTACCACTAGCGGGAGTACCTACGAGCAGTACTTC
TRBV21-1	TRBJ1-4	-	-	CASRKRKIRGEIEKLFF	TGTGCCAGCAGAAAAAGAAAAATCAGGGGTGAAATTGAAAAACTGTTTTTT
TRBV12-5	TRBJ2-3	-	TRBD2	CASGLTSGGVTDTQYF	TGTGCTAGTGGTTTGACTAGCGGGGGCGTTACAGATACGCAGTATTTT
TRBV7-2	TRBJ2-3	-	-	CASSRMTSTDTQYF	TGTGCCAGCAGCCGAATGACCAGCACAGATACGCAGTATTTT
TRBV28	TRBJ2-7	-	TRBD2	CAGSQTSGRGGEQYF	TGTGCCGGCAGCCAGACTAGCGGGAGGGGAGGCGAGCAGTACTTC
TRBV4-2	TRBJ2-5	-	-	CASSQDVIANGEQYF	TGTGCCAGCAGCCAAGATGTAATAGCGAACGGTGAGCAGTACTTC
TRBV12-3/TRBV12-4	TRBJ2-3	many	TRBD1	CASSFWDRVSDTQYF	TGTGCCAGCAGTTTTTGGGACAGGGTGTCAGATACGCAGTATTTT
TRBV4-2	TRBJ2-5	-	-	CASSQVSREETQYF	TGTGCCAGCAGCCAAGTTTCTCGAGAAGAGACCCAGTACTTC
TRBV28	TRBJ2-7	few	-	CASSFVLYPSYEQYF	TGTGCCAGCAGTTTTGTTCTATATCCTTCCTACGAGCAGTACTTC